One sample yielded the 15 T cell receptor beta chains listed below, sequenced in a study of Graves' ophthalmopathy and Graves' hyperthyroidism. The authors amplified TCR beta CDR3 regions, and they did so from RNA transcripts for repertoire sequencing. The authors performed first-round RT-PCR with HTBI primers and then a second-round multiplex PCR. Via MiXCR, TCRdb re-called the multiplex PCR reads, giving one row per CDR3 protein. The sample consists of around 340,000 distinct CDR3 sequences, roughly 16% of them appearing once. Sequencing was performed on peripheral blood. The receptor set was obtained from an adult man with Graves' ophthalmopathy.

This clonotype was detected a few times. This sequence joins TRBV30 and TRBJ2-2; 9 positions agree with TRBD2. V lost 5 bases and J lost 2; bases outside the gene matches: 9. The CDR3 sequence is 16 residues long. Germline V gene sequence: CDR1 GTSNPN, CDR2 SVGIG (reference sequence). The CDR3 nucleotides read TGTGCCTGGGGTCCCCTAGCGGGACGTAACACCGGGGAGCTGTTTTTT. As protein: CAWGPLAGRNTGELFF.

This clonotype was counted at least ten times. This chain uses TRBV20-1 with TRBJ1-5, with a tentative D call TRBD1 (5 bases). Germline lookup yields CDR1 DFQATT and CDR2 SNEGSKA (reference sequence). This CDR3 contains 15 residues. The ends were cut back, 3 bases at V and 5 bases at J, with 17 bases in the middle. CDR3 residues: CSARGVRGLYQPQHF. CDR3 nucleotide sequence: TGCAGTGCTAGGGGGGTGAGGGGCCTCTATCAGCCCCAGCATTTT.

This clonotype has a count of ten or more. The J gene is TRBJ1-3, the V gene TRBV19, with a weak D call TRBD1 (5 bases). CDR1 and CDR2 (germline): LNHDA, SQIVND (reference sequence). The CDR3 runs to 15 residues. V was clipped by 5 bases and J by 0 bases, with 11 bases between them. CDR3 bases: TGTGCCAGTAGTCGAGGGACGTCCTCTGGAAACACCATATATTTT. Its translation: CASSRGTSSGNTIYF.

This clonotype was observed many times. This sequence joins TRBV29-1 and TRBJ2-7; 7 bases agree with TRBD2. The CDR3 consists of 15 residues. J gave up 4 bases and V 7 bases, and 16 bases lay outside the gene matches. Germline CDR1 is SQVTM and CDR2 is ANQGSEA. CDR3 DNA sequence: TGCAGCGCCTCCGGCGCTAGCGGTTCGTTTTACGAGCAGTACTTC. This codes for CSASGASGSFYEQYF.

The sample holds many counts of this clonotype. V gene TRBV29-1 combines with J gene TRBJ1-3; 8 bases fit TRBD1. With 8 bases clipped from V and 0 bases from J, the junction kept 9 bases outside the gene matches. In germline, CDR1 is SQVTM, CDR2 ANQGSEA. The CDR3 length is 15 residues. CDR3 in DNA: TGCAGCACCCTGGGACAGGCGAGCTCTGGAAACACCATATATTTT. Translating gives CSTLGQASSGNTIYF.

The J gene is TRBJ1-1, the V gene TRBV11-3; a possible D gene is TRBD1 (6 bases). Germline CDR1 reads SGHNT; CDR2 reads YENEEA. V was shortened by 5 bases and J by 5 bases, with 9 bases between the two germline ends. This CDR3 is built from 12 residues. CDR3 in amino acids: CASSRGTTEAFF. For the CDR3, the DNA is TGTGCCAGCAGCCGGGGGACAACTGAAGCTTTCTTT.

This clonotype has at least ten counts. The chain carries TRBV7-9 and TRBJ1-5; no clear D gene. Trimming pared 4 bases from V and 1 base from J, leaving 8 bases between. Germline assignment: CDR1 SEHNR and CDR2 FQNEAQ (reference sequence). The CDR3 is made up of 14 amino acids. The CDR3 DNA reads as TGTGCCAGCAGCTCAGACCGGAGCAATCAGCCCCAGCATTTT. This codes for CASSSDRSNQPQHF. Supplemented by reference TRBV7-9 and TRBJ1-5, the full variable domain reads DTGVSQNPRHKITKRGQNVTFRCDPISEHNRLYWYRQTLGQGPEFLTYFQNEAQLEKSRLLSDRFSAERPKGSFSTLEIQRTEQGDSAMYLCASSSDRSNQPQHFGDGTRLSIL.

This clonotype was seen many times. J is TRBJ1-2 and V is TRBV12-3 or TRBV12-4; D is ambiguous. The CDR3 contains 14 residues. The V gene lost 2 bases and the J gene lost 2 bases, with 9 bases spanning the gap. The CDR3 loop is CASSLRIGNYGYTF. DNA of the CDR3: TGTGCCAGCAGTTTAAGGATAGGGAACTATGGCTACACCTTC.

This clonotype was detected many times. The rearrangement joins TRBV5-5 to TRBJ2-5; no clear D. The ends were cut back, 2 bases at V and 5 bases at J, with 10 bases in the middle. Germline values: CDR1 SGHKS, CDR2 YYEKEE (reference sequence). The CDR3 contains 13 residues. The CDR3 here is CASSFAPWETQYF. The CDR3 coding sequence is TGTGCCAGCAGCTTCGCCCCCTGGGAGACCCAGTACTTC.

The table lists this clonotype with many counts. The V call is TRBV12-3 or TRBV12-4, the J call TRBJ1-5; TRBD1 matches 7 bases. The CDR3 length is 13 residues. J lost 6 bases, V lost 6 bases, and 5 bases had no gene match. Here the CDR3 DNA reads TGTGCCAGCAGCCAGGGGGGGGTTCAGCCCCAGCATTTT. Residues: CASSQGGVQPQHF.

Comment on this clonotype: At one boundary the junction diverges from the germline segment, which might be a read error. The rearrangement joins TRBV20-1 to TRBJ2-7; 7 nucleotides agree with TRBD1. This CDR3 has 14 residues. Germline CDR1 reads DFQATT; CDR2 reads SNEGSKA (reference sequence). The CDR3 nucleotides are TGCAGTGCTAGAGCTCTAGACAGGGTTTACGAGCAGTCCTTC. Protein sequence: CSARALDRVYEQSF.

This clonotype was recorded at least ten times. The rearrangement uses TRBV2 and TRBJ1-1; D not resolved. Germline CDR1 SNHLY, CDR2 FYNNEI. Trimming removed 10 bases from V and 4 bases from J, with 13 bases in between. This CDR3 is built from 12 residues. CDR3 sequence (DNA): TGTGCCACACATCCCCAGGCCACTGAAGCTTTCTTT. This gives the protein CATHPQATEAFF.

This clonotype was picked up many times. The chain has TRBV20-1 and TRBJ1-5; D ambiguous. The CDR3 runs 15 residues. Trimming cost V 3 bases and J 7 bases, with 19 bases left between them. CDR1 DFQATT and CDR2 SNEGSKA come from the germline V gene (reference sequence). DNA of the CDR3: TGCAGTGCTAGCAAGGCGACCGGGCCGGGGCAGCCCCAGCATTTT. This encodes CSASKATGPGQPQHF.

This clonotype was detected ten times or more. The chain carries TRBV7-2 and TRBJ2-5; D is tentatively TRBD1 or TRBD2 (5 bases each). CDR3 length equals 14 residues. The germline CDR1 and CDR2 sequences are SGHTA and FQGNSA. Deletions cut 5 bases from V and 2 bases from J, with 12 bases between. The DNA for the CDR3 is TGTGCCAGCAGCCAGGGATGGGGGCAAGAGACCCAGTACTTC. Its translation: CASSQGWGQETQYF.

This clonotype was seen at least ten times. V and J are TRBV28 and TRBJ1-5; D unclear. CDR1 is MDHEN and CDR2 is SYDVKM in the germline V gene. The V and J ends lost 6 bases and 3 bases respectively, with 6 bases between them. This CDR3 comprises 12 residues. CDR3 in amino acids: CASRVANQPQHF. CDR3 nucleotide sequence: TGTGCCAGCAGAGTGGCCAATCAGCCCCAGCATTTT.